The 10 T cell receptor beta chains reported below all come from one sample, sequenced in a study of T cell changes during pregnancy in multiple sclerosis. Using immunoSEQ multiplex PCR, the repertoire was profiled, and TCRdb retains in-frame clones only, with some absent. The sample has tens of thousands of clones, 85% to 95% seen once. This sample comprised peripheral blood, obtained in the first trimester of pregnancy. The receptor set was obtained from a female donor in good health, enrolled as a control in a pregnancy study.

The V gene is TRBV7-3, the J gene TRBJ2-1; 9 bases match TRBD2. Germline CDR1 reads SGHTA; CDR2 reads FQGTGA. The junction had 6 bases not matched to a gene; V was cut back by 5 bases and J by 7 bases. This CDR3 contains 14 residues. The CDR3 here is CASSPIAGENEQFF. The CDR3 DNA reads TGTGCCAGCAGCCCAATAGCGGGGGAGAATGAGCAGTTCTTC.

This chain uses TRBV5-6 with TRBJ1-4; D might be TRBD1 (5 bases). Germline V gene sequence: CDR1 SGHDT, CDR2 YYEEEE. V was trimmed by 0 bases and J by 8 bases, leaving 11 bases between them. The CDR3 extends over 14 amino acids. The CDR3 DNA reads as TGTGCCAGCAGCTTGGGACAGTCCGGAGAAAAACTGTTTTTT. Translation: CASSLGQSGEKLFF.

The rearrangement uses TRBV29-1 and TRBJ2-7, with D unclear. Per the germline V gene, CDR1 is SQVTM and CDR2 is ANQGSEA. The CDR3 has 12 residues. V was pared by 1 base and J by 2 bases, with 6 bases between. As DNA, the CDR3 is TGCAGCGTTGAAGGGGCCGCCTACGAGCAGTACTTC. Protein product: CSVEGAAYEQYF.

V usage is TRBV7-8 and J usage is TRBJ2-5, with D tentatively TRBD2 (5 bases). CDR1 and CDR2 from the germline V gene are SGHVS and FQNEAQ. The CDR3 consists of 15 residues. V was shortened by 4 bases and J by 2 bases, with 14 bases between the two germline ends. The CDR3 reads CASSSFPGSQETQYF. The CDR3 nucleotides read TGTGCCAGCAGCTCATTTCCGGGGTCTCAAGAGACCCAGTACTTC.

Here the CDR3 DNA reads TGCGCCAGCAGCCCCTGGACTAGCGGGGGTGAGCAGTTCTTC. Residues: CASSPWTSGGEQFF. The chain is built from TRBV5-1 and TRBJ2-1, with 13 bases fitting TRBD2. The J segment lost 9 bases and the V segment lost 4 bases, leaving 4 bases of the junction unmatched. The CDR3 runs 14 residues. Germline-derived CDR1 and CDR2 are SGHRS and YFSETQ.

CDR3 sequence reads: CASRQGANTEAFF. The CDR3 DNA reads as TGCGCCAGCAGACAGGGGGCGAACACTGAAGCTTTCTTT. The gene calls are TRBV10-2 and TRBJ1-1, with TRBD1 matching 9 bases. V lost 6 bases, J lost 1 base, and 0 bases stayed unmatched. Looked up from germline, CDR1 is WSHSY and CDR2 is SAAADI. The CDR3 loop spans 13 amino acids.

This clone was seen a single time. The chain employs TRBV7-3 and TRBJ2-3; D may be TRBD1 (7 bases). The CDR3 extends over 19 amino acids. The V gene lost 1 base and the J gene lost 6 bases, with 26 bases spanning the gap. Germline CDR1 reads SGHTA; CDR2 reads FQGTGA. CDR3 DNA: TGTGCCAGCAGCTTAAACCCCGACAGGGCGGGGACTCGTTGGGATACGCAGTATTTT. The encoded protein is CASSLNPDRAGTRWDTQYF.

V gene TRBV6-1 combines with J gene TRBJ2-5, with TRBD1 matching 7 bases. This CDR3 comprises 15 residues. J gave up 3 bases and V 5 bases, and 9 bases lay outside the gene matches. The germline V gene has CDR1 MNHNS and CDR2 SASEGT. The DNA for the CDR3 is TGTGCCAGCAGTACCGGGACAGCAAGTAAAGAGACCCAGTACTTC. It is translated as CASSTGTASKETQYF.

The rearrangement uses TRBV7-2 and TRBJ1-6; 10 bases map to TRBD1. Germline-derived CDR1 and CDR2 are SGHTA and FQGNSA. The CDR3 runs 17 residues. V shed 3 bases, J shed 5 bases, and the junction held 7 bases outside the gene matches. CDR3 sequence: CASSLGTGAFNNSPLHF. The CDR3 bases are TGTGCCAGCAGCTTGGGGACAGGGGCTTTCAATAATTCACCCCTCCACTTT.

The genes are TRBV28 and TRBJ1-2; TRBD1 aligns across 8 bases. This CDR3 spans 13 amino acids. V shed 5 bases, J shed 4 bases, and the junction held 3 bases outside the gene matches. The germline gives CDR1 MDHEN, CDR2 SYDVKM. The CDR3 sequence is CASSTGGFYGYTF. The CDR3 DNA reads as TGTGCCAGCAGTACAGGGGGATTCTATGGCTACACCTTC.